This record concerns one T cell receptor (beta chain) sequence. The data are from a study of blood T cell repertoires in COVID-19. Across the study: Sample material is recorded as cDNA or gDNA derived from T cells, B-cell-depleted T cells, or PBMCs.

Profiled with immunoSEQ multiplex PCR; TCRdb holds only in-frame clones, not every one. The table lists under 300,000 clones, 80% to 85% of them singletons. V was shortened by 5 bases and J by 7 bases, with 15 bases between the two germline ends. CDR1 and CDR2 from the germline V gene are SEHNR and FQNEAQ (reference sequence). This CDR3 has 14 residues. The receptor was derived from a man in his fifties who had recovered from COVID-19. Sequenced input: PBMCs or T cells enriched from blood (not recorded which). V and J are TRBV7-9 and TRBJ1-5; D perhaps matches TRBD1 (5 bases). CDR3 sequence (DNA): TGTGCCAGCAGCCCCATCCAGGGAGGACAGCCCCAGCATTTT. Translation: CASSPIQGGQPQHF.